This TCR beta chain was sequenced in a study of TIL therapy for anti-PD-1-resistant metastatic lung cancer. Time point indicated: pre-treatment sample, taken before nivolumab and TIL therapy. Pleural nodules or supraclavicular lymph nodes made up most of the excised metastases sampled. Patients then received nivolumab; progressors got lymphodepletion, TIL and IL-2. The libraries were made with immunoSEQ v3. Method: immunoSEQ multiplex PCR; TCRdb's copy keeps in-frame clones and lacks some. Here the sample spans about 26,000 clones, less than 65% being singletons. The clonotype was recovered from a woman between 30 and 85 years old with non-small cell lung cancer. Sequencing used tumor tissue, obtained at baseline.

The CDR3 coding sequence is TGTGCCAGCAGCCGACGCGGACAGGGCAATCAGCCCCAGCATTTT. This encodes CASSRRGQGNQPQHF. The chain employs TRBV2 and TRBJ1-5; 7 bases align to TRBD1. This CDR3 spans 15 amino acids. Trimming cost V 6 bases and J 2 bases; bases outside gene matches: 7. CDR1 and CDR2 from the germline V gene are SNHLY and FYNNEI.